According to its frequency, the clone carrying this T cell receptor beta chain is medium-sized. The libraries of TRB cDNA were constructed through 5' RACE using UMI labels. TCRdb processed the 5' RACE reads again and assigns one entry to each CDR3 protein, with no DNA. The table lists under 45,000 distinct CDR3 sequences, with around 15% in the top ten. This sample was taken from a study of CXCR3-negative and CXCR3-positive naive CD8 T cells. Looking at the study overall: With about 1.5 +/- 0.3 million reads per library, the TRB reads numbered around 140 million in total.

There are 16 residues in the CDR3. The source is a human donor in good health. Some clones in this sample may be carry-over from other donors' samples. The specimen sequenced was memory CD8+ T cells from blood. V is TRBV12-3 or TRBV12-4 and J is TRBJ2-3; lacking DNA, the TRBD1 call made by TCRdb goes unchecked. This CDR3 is CASSSTAGGATDTQYF.